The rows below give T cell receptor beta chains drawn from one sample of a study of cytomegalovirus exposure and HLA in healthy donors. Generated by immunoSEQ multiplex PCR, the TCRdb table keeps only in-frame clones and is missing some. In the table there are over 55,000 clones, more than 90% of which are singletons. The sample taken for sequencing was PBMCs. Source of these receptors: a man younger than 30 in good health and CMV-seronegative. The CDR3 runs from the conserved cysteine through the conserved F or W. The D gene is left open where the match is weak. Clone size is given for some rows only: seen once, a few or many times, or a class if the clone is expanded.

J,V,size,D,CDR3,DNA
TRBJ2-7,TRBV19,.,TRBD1,CASSSGQGAYEQYF,TGTGCCAGTAGTAGTGGACAGGGGGCATACGAGCAGTACTTC
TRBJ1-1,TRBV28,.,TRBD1,CASRTTGTVNTEAFF,TGTGCCAGCAGGACAACCGGGACAGTGAACACTGAAGCTTTCTTT
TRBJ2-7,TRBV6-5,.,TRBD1,CASSTNRGYEQYF,TGTGCCAGCAGTACGAACAGGGGCTACGAGCAGTACTTC
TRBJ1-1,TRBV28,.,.,CASRLTGTTEAFF,TGTGCCAGCAGGCTGACAGGTACCACTGAAGCTTTCTTT
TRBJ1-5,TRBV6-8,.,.,CASSYTGGVWDQPQHF,TGTGCCAGCAGTTACACCGGGGGAGTTTGGGATCAGCCCCAGCATTTT
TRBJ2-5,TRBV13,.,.,CASSLDQKETQYF,TGTGCCAGCAGCTTAGATCAGAAAGAGACCCAGTACTTC
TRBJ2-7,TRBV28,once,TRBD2,CASSRAEAGGLEQYF,TGTGCCAGCAGCCGAGCGGAAGCGGGAGGACTCGAGCAGTACTTC
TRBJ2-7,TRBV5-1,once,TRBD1,CASSSGTGYEQYF,TGCGCCAGCAGCTCCGGGACAGGCTACGAGCAGTACTTC
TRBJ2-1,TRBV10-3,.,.,CAISGSLQFVEQFF,TGTGCCATCAGTGGGTCTCTTCAGTTCGTTGAGCAGTTCTTC
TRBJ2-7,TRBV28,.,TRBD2,CASSPPPGGTSLAYEQYF,TGTGCCAGCAGTCCACCCCCTGGGGGGACTAGCCTCGCCTACGAGCAGTACTTC
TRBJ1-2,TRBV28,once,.,CASSLRDKYGYTF,TGTGCCAGCAGTTTAAGGGACAAGTATGGCTACACCTTC
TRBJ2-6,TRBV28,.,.,CASSPYPTGANVLTF,TGTGCCAGCAGTCCATATCCCACAGGGGCCAACGTCCTGACTTTC
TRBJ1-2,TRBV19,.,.,CASARDYRYTF,TGTGCCAGTGCGCGGGACTATCGCTACACCTTC
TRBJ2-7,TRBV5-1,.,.,CASSSGLAYEQYF,TGCGCCAGCAGCTCCGGGTTAGCCTACGAGCAGTACTTC
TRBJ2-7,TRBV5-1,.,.,CASSLISSSYEQYF,TGCGCCAGCAGCTTGATATCGAGCTCCTACGAGCAGTACTTC
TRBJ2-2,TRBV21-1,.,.,CASSMPLGLAGATGELFF,TGTGCCAGCAGCATGCCACTCGGACTAGCGGGAGCCACCGGGGAGCTGTTTTTT
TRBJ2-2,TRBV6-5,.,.,CASSYSAEAGELFF,TGTGCCAGCAGTTACTCGGCGGAGGCCGGGGAGCTGTTTTTT
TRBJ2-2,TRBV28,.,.,CASSLVDSSPLNTGELFF,TGTGCCAGCAGTTTGGTTGACAGTTCGCCTCTCAACACCGGGGAGCTGTTTTTT
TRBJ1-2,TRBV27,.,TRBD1,CASSPGGGTGVYGYTF,TGTGCCAGCAGCCCTGGAGGTGGGACAGGGGTCTATGGCTACACCTTC
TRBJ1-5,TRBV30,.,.,CAWSQGPYQPQHF,TGTGCCTGGAGCCAGGGGCCCTATCAGCCCCAGCATTTT
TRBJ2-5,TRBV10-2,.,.,CASSVGQQETQYF,TGCGCCAGCAGTGTAGGACAGCAAGAGACCCAGTACTTC
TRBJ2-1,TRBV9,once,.,CASSDTKGSYNEQFF,TGTGCCAGCAGCGATACTAAAGGCTCCTACAATGAGCAGTTCTTC
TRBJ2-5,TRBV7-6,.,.,CASSSHQGRMTQYF,TGTGCCAGCAGCTCCCACCAGGGGAGAATGACCCAGTACTTC
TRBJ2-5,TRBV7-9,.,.,CASSLASAGLRETQYF,TGTGCCAGCAGCTTAGCCTCGGCAGGCCTCCGGGAGACCCAGTACTTC
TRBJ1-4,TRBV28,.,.,CASSLQQGNEKLFF,TGTGCCAGCAGTTTACAACAGGGTAATGAAAAACTGTTTTTT
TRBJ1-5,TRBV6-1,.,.,CASSEAGGFQPQHF,TGTGCCAGCAGTGAAGCTGGAGGGTTTCAGCCCCAGCATTTT
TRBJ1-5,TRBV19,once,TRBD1,CASSIRDSPLQHQPQHF,TGTGCCAGTAGTATTAGGGACAGCCCACTCCAACATCAGCCCCAGCATTTT
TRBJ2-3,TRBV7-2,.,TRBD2,CASSLTSGRTDTQYF,TGTGCCAGCAGCCTGACTAGCGGGAGAACAGATACGCAGTATTTT
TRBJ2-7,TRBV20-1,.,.,CSARRYEQYF,TGCAGTGCAAGGAGGTACGAGCAGTACTTC
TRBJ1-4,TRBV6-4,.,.,CASPKDAEEKLFF,TGTGCCAGCCCCAAAGACGCGGAAGAAAAACTGTTTTTT
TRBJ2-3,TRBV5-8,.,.,CASSLKILRITDTQYF,TGTGCCAGCAGCTTGAAAATCTTGCGGATCACAGATACGCAGTATTTT
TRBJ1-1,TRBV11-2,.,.,CASSVGQGTEAFF,TGTGCCAGCAGCGTAGGTCAGGGGACTGAAGCTTTCTTT
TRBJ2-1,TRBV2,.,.,CASGSDWINEQFF,TGTGCCAGCGGGTCAGACTGGATCAATGAGCAGTTCTTC
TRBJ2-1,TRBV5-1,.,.,CASSLDSGHNEQFF,TGCGCCAGCAGCTTGGATAGCGGCCACAATGAGCAGTTCTTC
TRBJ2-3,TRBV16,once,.,CASSQSGGTDTQYF,TGTGCCAGCAGCCAATCGGGCGGGACAGATACGCAGTATTTT
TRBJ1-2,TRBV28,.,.,CASGTGIYGYTF,TGTGCCAGCGGAACAGGGATCTATGGCTACACCTTC
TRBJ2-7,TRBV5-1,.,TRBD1,CASRPGTGISHEQYF,TGCGCCAGCAGACCCGGGACAGGGATTTCCCACGAGCAGTACTTC
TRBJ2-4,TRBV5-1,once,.,CASSLGQGRDIQYF,TGCGCCAGCAGCTTGGGCCAGGGGAGGGACATTCAGTACTTC
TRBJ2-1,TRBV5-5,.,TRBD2,CASSWDYFNEQFF,TGTGCCAGCAGCTGGGACTACTTCAATGAGCAGTTCTTC
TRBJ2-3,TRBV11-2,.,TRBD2,CASSWRPGTSGSSDTQYF,TGTGCCAGCAGCTGGCGGCCCGGGACTAGCGGGAGTAGCGATACGCAGTATTTT
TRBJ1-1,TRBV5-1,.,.,CASSVYRHPNTEAFF,TGCGCCAGCAGCGTGTATCGACACCCGAACACTGAAGCTTTCTTT
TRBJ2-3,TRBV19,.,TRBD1,CASSIGDRGRGDTQYF,TGTGCCAGTAGTATAGGGGACAGGGGGCGGGGAGATACGCAGTATTTT
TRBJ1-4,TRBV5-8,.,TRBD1,CASSHGQGATNEKLFF,TGTGCCAGCAGCCACGGACAGGGGGCGACTAATGAAAAACTGTTTTTT
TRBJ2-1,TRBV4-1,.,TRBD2,CASSQFGLAGSRPYNEQFF,TGCGCCAGCAGCCAATTCGGACTAGCGGGATCCCGTCCGTACAATGAGCAGTTCTTC
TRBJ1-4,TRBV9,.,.,CASSLDRFSEKLFF,TGTGCCAGCAGCCTCGACAGGTTCTCTGAAAAACTGTTTTTT
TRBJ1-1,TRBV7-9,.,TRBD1,CASSRGQDSEAFF,TGTGCCAGCAGCCGAGGACAGGACTCTGAAGCTTTCTTT
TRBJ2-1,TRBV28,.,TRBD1,CASSFGPGQGKIEQFF,TGTGCCAGCAGTTTTGGACCCGGACAGGGCAAGATTGAGCAGTTCTTC
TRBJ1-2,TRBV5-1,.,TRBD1,CASGTGPNYGYTF,TGCGCCAGCGGGACAGGGCCTAACTATGGCTACACCTTC